One T cell receptor beta chain is described in this entry. Assay used: immunoSEQ multiplex PCR; TCRdb lists only in-frame clones, some missing. The sample lists roughly 1.4 million clones, approximately 98.5% occurring once. The sample originates from a study of shared clonotypes between healthy human individuals. On the study more broadly: Per donor, CD8 memory used one plate, CD8 naive used two, CD4 memory used three and CD4 naive used three.

Trimming removed 5 bases from V and 0 bases from J, with 12 bases in between. The CDR3 covers 14 residues. Germline assignment: CDR1 SGHRS and CDR2 YFSETQ. The sequenced sample was naive CD4+ T cells sorted from blood. Regarding subset: CD45RA+ positively selected. The source is a man aged 25 to 40 in good health. The J gene is TRBJ2-7, the V gene TRBV5-1, with D unclear. The CDR3 loop is CASRRLESSYEQYF. In nucleotides, the CDR3 is TGCGCCAGCAGGAGGCTCGAAAGCTCCTACGAGCAGTACTTC.